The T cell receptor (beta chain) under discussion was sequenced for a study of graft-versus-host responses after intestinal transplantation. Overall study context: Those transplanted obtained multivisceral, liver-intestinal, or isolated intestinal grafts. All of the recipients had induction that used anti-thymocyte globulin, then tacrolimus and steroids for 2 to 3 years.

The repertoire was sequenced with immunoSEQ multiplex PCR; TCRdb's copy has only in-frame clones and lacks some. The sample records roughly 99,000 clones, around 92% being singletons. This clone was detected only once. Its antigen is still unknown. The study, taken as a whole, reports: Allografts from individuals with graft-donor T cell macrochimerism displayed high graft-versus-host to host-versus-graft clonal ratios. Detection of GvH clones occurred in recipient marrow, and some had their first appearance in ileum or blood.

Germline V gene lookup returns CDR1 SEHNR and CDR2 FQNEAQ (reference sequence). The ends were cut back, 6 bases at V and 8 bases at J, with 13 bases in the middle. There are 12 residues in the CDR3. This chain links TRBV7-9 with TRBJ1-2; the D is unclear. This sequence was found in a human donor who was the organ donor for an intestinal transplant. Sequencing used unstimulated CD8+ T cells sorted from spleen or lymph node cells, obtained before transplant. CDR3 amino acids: CASSRESKGYTF. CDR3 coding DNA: TGTGCCAGCAGTCGGGAGAGTAAGGGCTACACCTTC.